This T cell receptor beta chain was obtained from a study of cytomegalovirus exposure and HLA in healthy donors. As concerns this clone: The antigen remains undetermined.

Sequenced by immunoSEQ multiplex PCR; TCRdb stores in-frame clones only, minus some. The table records around 350,000 clones, roughly 88% of them present only once. V gave up 1 base and J gave up 3 bases, with 13 bases separating them. Per germline, CDR1 SEHNR and CDR2 FQNEAQ (reference sequence). CDR3 length: 16 amino acids. The donors belonged to the approximately 120-subject validation cohort, separate from the roughly 700-subject first cohort. Study-level points and caveats: Cytomegalovirus-associated TCR beta chains were listed, numbering approximately 150.

The source of this sequence is a woman aged 18-29 years in good health and CMV-seronegative. The chain employs TRBV7-9 and TRBJ2-1; possible D gene TRBD1, 6 bases. Sequenced sample: PBMCs. CDR3 residues: CASSLERRRGYNEQFF. The CDR3 bases are TGTGCCAGCAGCTTAGAAAGGCGCAGGGGCTACAATGAGCAGTTCTTC.